Given below is one TCR beta chain in context. The V end was cut by 0 bases, the J end by 2 bases, with 14 bases between. The germline CDR1 and CDR2 sequences are SGHRS and YFSETQ. This CDR3 has 16 amino acids. Profiling relied on immunoSEQ multiplex PCR, and the TCRdb table lists in-frame clones only, not all of them. Of roughly 460,000 clones detected, about nine tenths appear once; the ten largest clones hold 1.7%. The treatment is: roughly 19 received Ad26.COV2.S at low or high dose, single or two shots; several received placebo; per-sample allocation not given. At day 63 after the first vaccine or placebo injection, samples were drawn. The data originate from a study of Ad26.COV2.S vaccination and SARS-CoV-2 variants.

This specimen consisted of peripheral blood, obtained in a trial of Ad26.COV2.S vaccine versus placebo. The chain links TRBV5-1 to TRBJ1-2; maybe TRBD1 (5 bases). This clonotype was obtained from a person between 18 and 65 years old who received the Ad26.COV2.S COVID-19 vaccine or a placebo. CDR3: CASSLASGAGNYGYTF. The CDR3 region has the DNA TGCGCCAGCAGCTTGGCCAGCGGGGCCGGAAACTATGGCTACACCTTC.